This is a list of T cell receptor beta chains from one sample in a study of blood T cell repertoires in COVID-19. Method: immunoSEQ multiplex PCR; TCRdb's copy keeps in-frame clones and lacks some. Of a few hundred thousand clones in the sample, approximately 90% are singletons; the top ten hold approximately 1.5%. Sequenced: PBMCs or T cells enriched from blood (not recorded which). The receptors originated from a woman aged 18-29 years who had been exposed to COVID-19. Both conserved end residues are part of each CDR3. A D gene is named only where the DNA matches it firmly. Clone size appears in some rows only: once, few, many, or a class for an expanded clone.

d_gene,j_gene,v_gene,abundance,CDR3nt,CDR3aa
TRBD1,TRBJ1-2,TRBV19,-,TGTGCCAGTAGTCGGGGACAGGGGAGAACTAACTATGGCTACACCTTC,CASSRGQGRTNYGYTF
TRBD1,TRBJ2-7,TRBV4-3,-,TGCGCCAGCAGCCAATACGGGACAGGGGCGAATTACGAGCAGTACTTC,CASSQYGTGANYEQYF
-,TRBJ2-7,TRBV29-1,-,TGCAGCGTTGGGACTTCGAGGGGAGGAGGGGAGCAGTACTTC,CSVGTSRGGGEQYF
-,TRBJ1-1,TRBV7-2,-,TGTGCCAGCAGCTTATATGTGGTACTAAACACTGAAGCTTTCTTT,CASSLYVVLNTEAFF
-,TRBJ2-3,TRBV7-9,-,TGTGCCAGCACCACCCCCTGGGACATCACAGATACGCAGTATTTT,CASTTPWDITDTQYF
-,TRBJ2-3,TRBV5-4,-,TGTGCCAGCAGCTTTATAGGGAGTACAGATACGCAGTATTTT,CASSFIGSTDTQYF
-,TRBJ2-7,TRBV28,-,TGTGCCAGCAGCTCCGGACAGAGCTACGAGCAGTACTTC,CASSSGQSYEQYF
-,TRBJ2-7,TRBV14,-,TGTGCCAGCAGACAGGGTAGCTACTACGAGCAGTACTTC,CASRQGSYYEQYF
TRBD1,TRBJ1-2,TRBV6-5,-,TGTGCCAGCAGTCCCGCCGGACAGGCCTCTGGCTACACCTTC,CASSPAGQASGYTF
-,TRBJ1-2,TRBV21-1,once,TGTGCCAGCAGCACAAAAAAAAGGACAGGGCCCGATGGCTACACCTTC,CASSTKKRTGPDGYTF
-,TRBJ2-7,TRBV27,-,TGTGCCAGCGGGGGGAGTCTCTCCTACGAGCAGTACTTC,CASGGSLSYEQYF
TRBD2,TRBJ2-3,TRBV4-2,once,TGTGCCAGCAGCCAAGAGAAGCGGGAGTCGGGCACAGATACGCAGTATTTT,CASSQEKRESGTDTQYF
TRBD1,TRBJ2-7,TRBV2,-,TGTGCCAGCAGTACAGACAGGGGCTACGAGCAGTACTTC,CASSTDRGYEQYF
-,TRBJ2-7,TRBV15,-,TGTGCCACCAGCAGGGAAAGGGGTGACTACGAGCAGTACTTC,CATSRERGDYEQYF
-,TRBJ1-2,TRBV2,few,TGTGCCAGCAGTTCAGGGGATTATTATGGCTACACCTTC,CASSSGDYYGYTF
TRBD2,TRBJ2-7,TRBV27,-,TGTGCCAGCAGCCGACCGCCGGGGACTAGCGGGAGTCACGAGCAGTACTTC,CASSRPPGTSGSHEQYF
-,TRBJ2-2,TRBV18,-,TGTGCCAGCTCACCTGCGGGGATGGTATCTCGCACCGGGGAGCTGTTTTTT,CASSPAGMVSRTGELFF
-,TRBJ2-4,TRBV14,-,TGTGCCAGCAGCCCCGGGGTAGCCAAAAACATTCAGTACTTC,CASSPGVAKNIQYF
TRBD2,TRBJ2-2,TRBV7-9,few,TGTGCCAGCAGCTTAGGTAGCGGGGATCACCGGGAGCTGTTTTTT,CASSLGSGDHRELFF
TRBD1,TRBJ2-7,TRBV4-1,once,TGCGCCAGCAGCCTCCGGGACAGCTACGAGCAGTACTTC,CASSLRDSYEQYF